Each of the 26 T cell receptor beta chains below was sequenced from the same sample in a study of T cell repertoires in cytomegalovirus infection. TCRdb itself ran the reads through MiXCR, one entry per CDR3 protein. The sample has about 150,000 distinct CDR3 sequences, less than 25% seen once. Sequencing input: PBMCs. These receptors originate from a human donor in good health (CMV status not recorded). Some clones in this sample may be carry-over from other donors' samples.

This clonotype was found many times. The gene calls are TRBV7-9 and TRBJ2-5, with D unresolved. The CDR3 contains 15 residues. Germline V gene sequence: CDR1 SEHNR, CDR2 FQNEAQ (reference sequence). V lost 4 bases, J lost 4 bases, and 16 bases lay in between. CDR3 nucleotides: TGTGCCAGCAGCTCCCCTGTAGGGATTGGAGAGACCCAGTACTTC. Translated, it gives CASSSPVGIGETQYF.

This chain joins TRBV19 and TRBJ1-1, with D hard to call. Trimming stripped 0 bases from V and 1 base from J, with 6 bases between. Germline values: CDR1 LNHDA, CDR2 SQIVND (reference sequence). The length of the CDR3 is 14 residues. CDR3 in DNA: TGTGCCAGTAGTATAGATACGAGGAACACTGAAGCTTTCTTT. Translation: CASSIDTRNTEAFF.

This chain links TRBV7-2 with TRBJ2-7; D remains ambiguous. The germline CDR1 and CDR2 sequences are SGHTA and FQGNSA. The ends were cut back, 5 bases at V and 6 bases at J, with 11 bases in the middle. This CDR3 region has 12 residues. The DNA of the CDR3 is TGTGCCAGCAGCCCGGACCTGCGCGAGCAGTACTTC. This sequence encodes CASSPDLREQYF.

V and J are TRBV6-5 and TRBJ2-7, with 10 bases matching TRBD2. Germline CDR1 MNHEY, CDR2 SVGAGI. This CDR3 has 14 residues. The V segment lost 7 bases and the J segment 4 bases; nucleotides outside the gene matches: 7. The CDR3 sequence: CASKNSGRSYEQYF. DNA for the CDR3: TGTGCCAGCAAAAATAGCGGGAGGAGTTACGAGCAGTACTTC.

This rearrangement joins TRBV7-9 to TRBJ2-3, with D perhaps TRBD2 (5 bases). Per the germline V gene, CDR1 is SEHNR and CDR2 is FQNEAQ (reference sequence). The CDR3 consists of 16 residues. V shed 8 bases and J shed 0 bases, with 18 bases lying between them. The CDR3 sequence is CASLTWRSRSTDTQYF. The CDR3 bases are TGTGCCAGCTTGACGTGGAGGAGCCGTAGCACAGATACGCAGTATTTT.

This clonotype was seen many times. This sequence joins TRBV7-2 and TRBJ2-1, with D perhaps given as TRBD1 or TRBD2 (5 bases each). This CDR3 has 15 amino acids. V was pared by 1 base and J by 4 bases, with 11 bases between. The germline V gene encodes CDR1 SGHTA and CDR2 FQGNSA. CDR3 sequence: CASSLGSWGYNEQFF. The CDR3 nucleotides are TGTGCCAGCAGCTTAGGTAGCTGGGGGTACAATGAGCAGTTCTTC.

The chain recombines TRBV20-1 with TRBJ2-3, with 11 bases aligning to TRBD2. This CDR3 contains 14 residues. The V gene end was trimmed by 5 bases and the J gene end by 4 bases; junction bases not matched to a gene: 5. CDR1 DFQATT and CDR2 SNEGSKA come from the germline V gene (reference sequence). The CDR3 region is CSAPLAGGADTQYF. CDR3 DNA: TGCAGTGCTCCCCTAGCGGGGGGCGCAGATACGCAGTATTTT.

CDR3 bases: TGTGCCATCAGCTCAACACCGTTTGACAATGAGCAGTTCTTC. Its translation: CAISSTPFDNEQFF. V is TRBV10-3 and J is TRBJ2-1; D not resolved. Trimming pared 6 bases from V and 5 bases from J, leaving 14 bases between. The CDR3 has 14 amino acids. CDR1 is ENHRY and CDR2 is SYGVKD in the germline V gene.

V gene TRBV4-3 combines with J gene TRBJ1-5; D unclear. The V end lost 0 bases, the J end lost 2 bases, and 14 bases lay between the germline ends. Germline loops: CDR1 LGHNA, CDR2 YSLEER. This CDR3 region has 17 residues. CDR3 sequence: CASSQDRAPTGNQPQHF. CDR3 nucleotide sequence: TGCGCCAGCAGCCAAGATCGTGCCCCCACCGGCAATCAGCCCCAGCATTTT.

The J gene is TRBJ2-7, the V gene TRBV23-1; perhaps TRBD1 as D (5 bases). TRBV23-1 has ORF status, its function being uncertain. V dropped 8 bases and J dropped 2 bases, with 7 bases sitting between them. CDR3 length: 11 amino acids. The CDR3 nucleotides read TGCGCCAGCCCCAGGGCCTACGAGCAGTACTTC. The encoded protein is CASPRAYEQYF.

This clonotype turned up a few times. The gene calls are TRBV7-9 and TRBJ2-3, with 7 bases fitting TRBD2. This CDR3 has 16 amino acids. Germline V lookup: CDR1 SEHNR, CDR2 FQNEAQ (reference sequence). J gave up 5 bases and V 5 bases, and 13 bases lay outside the gene matches. The CDR3 sequence is CASSPAPSGPGDTQYF. CDR3 coding DNA: TGTGCCAGCAGCCCCGCCCCTAGCGGACCTGGAGATACGCAGTATTTT.

This clonotype occurred many times. The rearrangement uses TRBV7-6 and TRBJ2-5, with TRBD1 matching over 7 bases. The CDR3 extends over 14 amino acids. V gave up 0 bases and J gave up 3 bases; unmatched junction bases: 1. Germline CDR1 is SGHVS and CDR2 is FNYEAQ. The DNA of the CDR3 is TGTGCCAGCAGCTTAGCGGGACAGAAAGAGACCCAGTACTTC. Its translation: CASSLAGQKETQYF. The full variable domain, with the rest looked up from reference TRBV7-6 and TRBJ2-5, is GAGVSQSPRYKVTKRGQDVALRCDPISGHVSLYWYRQALGQGPEFLTYFNYEAQQDKSGLPNDRFSAERPEGSISTLTIQRTEQRDSAMYRCASSLAGQKETQYFGPGTRLLVL.

The gene calls are TRBV6-6 and TRBJ1-5, with 9 positions matching TRBD1. Germline V gene sequence: CDR1 MNHNY, CDR2 SVGAGI (reference sequence). J was trimmed by 7 bases and V by 5 bases; bases with no gene match: 6. The CDR3 has 14 residues. The CDR3 DNA reads as TGTGCCAGCAGTCATGACAGGGGGGGCCAGCCCCAGCATTTT. Its protein is CASSHDRGGQPQHF.

The chain employs TRBV7-3 and TRBJ2-2; no definite D call. Trimming pared 4 bases from V and 4 bases from J, leaving 10 bases between. Germline V gene data show CDR1 as SGHTA and CDR2 as FQGTGA. The CDR3 length is 14 residues. The CDR3 protein is CASSSTEATGELFF. In DNA, the CDR3 is TGTGCCAGCAGCTCCACAGAGGCCACCGGGGAGCTGTTTTTT.

This clonotype was counted between two and nine times. J is TRBJ2-4 and V is TRBV11-2, with TRBD1 matching 11 bases. The junction had 9 bases not matched to a gene; V was cut back by 2 bases and J by 6 bases. The CDR3 contains 17 residues. CDR1 SGHAT and CDR2 FQNNGV come from the germline V gene. The CDR3 here is CASSLSDRGLRRNIQYF. CDR3 nucleotide sequence: TGTGCCAGCAGCTTATCGGACAGGGGGCTGAGGCGAAACATTCAGTACTTC.

As concerns this clonotype: This may come from a read error, since a much larger clone is one base off. This chain joins TRBV12-3 or TRBV12-4 and TRBJ1-5; D might be TRBD1 (6 bases). V shed 6 bases and J shed 0 bases, with 12 bases lying between them. The CDR3 contains 15 residues. Here the CDR3 reads CASSLGHASNQPQHF. The CDR3 nucleotides read TGTGCCAGCAGCCTGGGACATGCTAGCAATCAGCCCCAGCATTTT.

This clonotype has a count of ten or more. The V call is TRBV6-5, the J call TRBJ2-7; D possibly uses TRBD1 or TRBD2 (5 bases each). V lost 6 bases, J lost 5 bases, and 17 bases lay in between. Germline CDR1 and CDR2: MNHEY and SVGAGI. The CDR3 spans 14 residues. In DNA, the CDR3 is TGTGCCAGCAGCCCTGGGACCGCTCTCCACGAGCAGTACTTC. Translation gives CASSPGTALHEQYF.

In its sample, this clonotype was seen a few times. An end of the junction differs from the germline gene, which may be a read error. V usage is TRBV7-7 and J usage is TRBJ2-1, with 7 nucleotides matching TRBD2. There are 15 residues in the CDR3. Germline CDR1 SSHAT, CDR2 FNYEAQ (reference sequence). This CDR3 reads CASSPTGGGYNEQFF. In DNA form, the CDR3 reads TGTGCTAGCAGCCCTACTGGCGGGGGCTACAATGAGCAGTTCTTC.

The genes are TRBV25-1 and TRBJ2-5; D may match TRBD1 or TRBD2 (5 bases each). V was pared by 0 bases and J by 6 bases, with 11 bases between. CDR1 is MGHDK, CDR2 SYGVNS, per germline. The CDR3 is 14 amino acids. CDR3 residues: CASSEYEGMQTQYF. The CDR3 bases are TGTGCCAGCAGTGAATATGAGGGGATGCAGACCCAGTACTTC.

The CDR3 region is CASSLGQDYGYTF. In DNA, the CDR3 is TGCGCCAGCAGCTTGGGACAGGACTATGGCTACACCTTC. V usage is TRBV5-1 and J usage is TRBJ1-2; tentative D call: TRBD1 (6 bases). V dropped 0 bases and J dropped 3 bases, with 6 bases sitting between them. The germline V gene has CDR1 SGHRS and CDR2 YFSETQ. The CDR3 totals 13 residues.

This clonotype was detected a few times. The chain employs TRBV27 and TRBJ1-1; D remains ambiguous. V gave up 5 bases and J gave up 0 bases, with 13 bases separating them. Germline loops: CDR1 MNHEY, CDR2 SMNVEV (reference sequence). The CDR3 is 15 amino acids. The CDR3 loop reads CASSIGLSVNTEAFF. Here the CDR3 DNA reads TGTGCCAGCAGTATAGGTTTGTCCGTGAACACTGAAGCTTTCTTT.

The CDR3 is CASSVDSGSTDTQYF. CDR3 DNA: TGTGCCAGCAGCGTAGATAGCGGCAGCACAGATACGCAGTATTTT. The chain has TRBV9 and TRBJ2-3; perhaps TRBD2 as D (6 bases). Germline V gene lookup returns CDR1 SGDLS and CDR2 YYNGEE. There are 15 residues in the CDR3. The V and J ends lost 0 bases and 0 bases respectively, with 8 bases between them. Together with reference TRBV9 and TRBJ2-3, the CDR3 gives the full variable domain: DSGVTQTPKHLITATGQRVTLRCSPRSGDLSVYWYQQSLDQGLQFLIQYYNGEERAKGNILERFSAQQFPDLHSELNLSSLELGDSALYFCASSVDSGSTDTQYFGPGTRLTVL.

Ten or more counts support this clonotype. The rearrangement joins TRBV7-2 to TRBJ1-1; D call uncertain. Deletions cut 3 bases from V and 1 base from J, with 6 bases between. This CDR3 spans 13 amino acids. Per germline, CDR1 SGHTA and CDR2 FQGNSA. CDR3 sequence reads: CASSFPGNTEAFF. The DNA of the CDR3 is TGTGCCAGCAGCTTTCCAGGGAACACTGAAGCTTTCTTT. Filled out from reference TRBV7-2 and TRBJ1-1, the complete variable domain reads GAGVSQSPSNKVTEKGKDVELRCDPISGHTALYWYRQSLGQGLEFLIYFQGNSAPDKSGLPSDRFSAERTGGSVSTLTIQRTQQEDSAVYLCASSFPGNTEAFFGQGTRLTVV.

The chain recombines TRBV7-2 with TRBJ2-3; 9 bases align to TRBD2. Germline V gene sequence: CDR1 SGHTA, CDR2 FQGNSA. Germline trimming cut 3 bases from V and 4 bases from J; bases unmatched to any gene: 5. The CDR3 is 15 residues long. The CDR3 sequence is CASSFVSGRPDTQYF. CDR3 in DNA: TGTGCCAGCAGCTTCGTCAGCGGGAGGCCAGATACGCAGTATTTT.

The rearrangement joins TRBV7-2 to TRBJ1-2; D perhaps matches TRBD1 (5 bases). The CDR3 loop spans 13 amino acids. Per germline, CDR1 SGHTA and CDR2 FQGNSA. V was clipped by 5 bases and J by 6 bases, with 13 bases between them. CDR3 in amino acids: CASSVQGTDGYTF. The DNA of the CDR3 is TGTGCCAGCAGCGTCCAGGGTACGGATGGCTACACCTTC.

This clonotype was found a few times. This chain joins TRBV28 and TRBJ1-4; weak D call: TRBD1 (5 bases). The CDR3 covers 16 residues. CDR1 is MDHEN, CDR2 SYDVKM, per germline. V lost 4 bases to trimming and J lost 5 bases, with 17 bases between them. CDR3 loop: CASSSHTGSGNEKLFF. The CDR3 DNA sequence: TGTGCCAGCAGTTCCCATACCGGGTCAGGGAATGAAAAACTGTTTTTT.